The 9 T cell receptor beta chains below were found in one sample sequenced in a study of shared clonotypes between healthy human individuals (dated by TCRdb to between 2020 and 2021). The method behind the library was the immunoSEQ multiplex PCR assay. TCRdb provides this immuneACCESS table in a form limited to in-frame rearrangements. Some clones are lacking; in checked studies, under half of them reflect an unresolved V gene, and why the rest are absent is not known. The sample includes about half a million clones, with approximately 71% observed a single time. Around 12% of the sample lies in the top ten. Material for sequencing was PBMCs. The source of these receptors is a woman in her thirties or forties in good health. Some clones in this sample may be carry-over from other donors' samples.

Comment on this clone: It differs at one base from a far larger clone, so likely a read error. V usage is TRBV7-9 and J usage is TRBJ2-5; no firm D call. Trimming left V 5 bases short and J 0 bases short, with 1 base between. Germline loops: CDR1 SEHNR, CDR2 FQNEAQ (reference sequence). CDR3 length: 11 amino acids. The CDR3 loop is CASSHQETQYF. The CDR3, as DNA: TGTGCCAGCAGCCACCAAGAGACCCAGTACTTC.

This chain joins TRBV4-1 and TRBJ2-7; TRBD2 aligns across 7 bases. The length of the CDR3 is 19 residues. Losses at the gene ends were 0 bases for V and 7 bases for J; bases not matched to a gene: 21. CDR1 MGHRA and CDR2 YSYEKL come from the germline V gene. The CDR3, as DNA: TGCGCCAGCAGCCAAGATTTGAGGGAGGGCGGGATCATTCGCCGAGAGCAGTACTTC. This translates into CASSQDLREGGIIRREQYF.

V and J are TRBV14 and TRBJ2-4; D might be TRBD2 (7 bases). The germline V and J ends were trimmed by 4 bases and 0 bases, with 25 bases remaining between them. The CDR3 runs to 20 residues. The germline V gene encodes CDR1 SGHDN and CDR2 FVKESK. In DNA, the CDR3 is TGTGCCAGCAGCCTCAACCGGGACAAGGGGGGGACTATAGCCAAAAACATTCAGTACTTC. Residues: CASSLNRDKGGTIAKNIQYF.

On this clone: Given a much more abundant clone one base away, this may be a read error. Distinct nucleotide sequences in the sample also encode this CDR3. The chain links TRBV5-6 to TRBJ1-1, with D unresolved. The CDR3 contains 14 residues. Germline V gene sequence: CDR1 SGHDT, CDR2 YYEEEE. Trimming pared 1 base from V and 8 bases from J, leaving 15 bases between. CDR3: CASSLKNGRTEAFF. CDR3 nucleotides: TGTGCCAGCAGCTTGAAAAACGGAAGGACCGAAGCTTTCTTT.

On this clone: A much larger clone is a single base away; this may be a read error. The CDR3 does not close with the conserved phenylalanine or tryptophan, likely indicating a read error. This chain connects TRBV14 to TRBJ1-1; D ambiguous. This CDR3 region has 14 residues. Germline V CDR1 and CDR2: SGHDN, FVKESK. V dropped 4 bases and J dropped 2 bases, with 11 bases sitting between them. The DNA of the CDR3 is TGTGCCAGCAGCCCTGCGGGCAGAAACACTGAAGCTTTCCTT. This encodes CASSPAGRNTEAFL.

The chain joins TRBV2 to TRBJ2-1; D ambiguous. Trimming left V 4 bases short and J 0 bases short, with 7 bases between. The CDR3 is 14 residues long. Germline lookup yields CDR1 SNHLY and CDR2 FYNNEI. CDR3 bases: TGTGCCAGCAGTGGGACCCACTCCTACAATGAGCAGTTCTTC. Its translation: CASSGTHSYNEQFF. The complete variable domain, with remaining parts taken from reference TRBV2 and TRBJ2-1, reads EPEVTQTPSHQVTQMGQEVILRCVPISNHLYFYWYRQILGQKVEFLVSFYNNEISEKSEIFDDQFSVERPDGSNFTLKIRSTKLEDSAMYFCASSGTHSYNEQFFGPGTRLTVL.

The chain uses TRBV5-4 and TRBJ2-7, with 8 bases lining up with TRBD1. CDR1 and CDR2 from the germline V gene are SGHNT and YYREEE (reference sequence). Germline trimming cut 3 bases from V and 1 base from J; bases unmatched to any gene: 6. This CDR3 spans 15 amino acids. The CDR3 reads CASSYSTGESYEQYF. CDR3 DNA sequence: TGTGCCAGCAGCTATTCGACAGGGGAATCCTACGAGCAGTACTTC.

This clone was found a few times. The gene calls are TRBV5-1 and TRBJ1-2; D perhaps matches TRBD1 (5 bases). Germline assignment: CDR1 SGHRS and CDR2 YFSETQ. V was cut by 4 bases and J by 0 bases, with 13 bases left in between. CDR3 size: 15 residues. The CDR3 DNA follows: TGCGCCAGCAGCCAGGGTTCCACCTCTAACTATGGCTACACCTTC. It is translated as CASSQGSTSNYGYTF.

With respect to this clone: The sample carries other DNA sequences with the same CDR3. V is TRBV28 and J is TRBJ2-3; D unresolved. Germline loops: CDR1 MDHEN, CDR2 SYDVKM. CDR3 length equals 14 residues. The germline V and J ends were trimmed by 5 bases and 2 bases, with 11 bases remaining between them. The CDR3 nucleotides are TGTGCCAGCAGTCTACCCTCCACCACAGATACGCAGTATTTT. Protein: CASSLPSTTDTQYF.